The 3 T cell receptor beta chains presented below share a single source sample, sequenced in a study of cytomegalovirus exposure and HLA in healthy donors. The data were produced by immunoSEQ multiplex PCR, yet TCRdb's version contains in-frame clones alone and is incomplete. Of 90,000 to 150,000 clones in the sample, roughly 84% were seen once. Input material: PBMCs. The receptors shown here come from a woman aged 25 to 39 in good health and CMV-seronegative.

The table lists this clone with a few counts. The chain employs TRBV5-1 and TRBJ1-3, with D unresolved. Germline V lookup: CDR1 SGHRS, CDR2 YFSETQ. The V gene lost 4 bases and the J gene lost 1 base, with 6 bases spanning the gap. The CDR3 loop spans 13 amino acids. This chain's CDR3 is CASSPLSGNTIYF. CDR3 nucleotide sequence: TGCGCCAGCAGCCCCTTATCTGGAAACACCATATATTTT.

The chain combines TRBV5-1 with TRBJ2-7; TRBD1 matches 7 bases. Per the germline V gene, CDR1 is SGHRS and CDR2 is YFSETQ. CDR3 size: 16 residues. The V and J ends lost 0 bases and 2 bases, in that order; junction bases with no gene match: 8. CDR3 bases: TGCGCCAGCAGCTTGGGGACAGGTCCCGTCACCTACGAGCAGTACTTC. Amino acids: CASSLGTGPVTYEQYF. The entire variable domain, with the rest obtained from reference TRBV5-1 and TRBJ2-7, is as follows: KAGVTQTPRYLIKTRGQQVTLSCSPISGHRSVSWYQQTPGQGLQFLFEYFSETQRNKGNFPGRFSGRQFSNSRSEMNVSTLELGDSALYLCASSLGTGPVTYEQYFGPGTRLTVT.

The CDR3 DNA reads TGTGCCAGCAGGTGGGACAGGGGTACCAATGAGCAGTTCTTC. Translation gives CASRWDRGTNEQFF. The V and J genes are TRBV6-1 and TRBJ2-1; 10 bases map to TRBD1. This CDR3 is built from 14 residues. Per the germline V gene, CDR1 is MNHNS and CDR2 is SASEGT. V gave up 6 bases and J gave up 6 bases; unmatched junction bases: 5.